This note documents a single T cell receptor beta chain sequence. The antigen is unknown. This specimen belongs to a study of CD4 T cell repertoires in COVID-19. Whole-study context: CFSE-low cells expanded 10 days with IL-2, then restimulated with other coronavirus spikes.

The CDR3 extends over 15 amino acids. V was clipped by 1 base and J by 2 bases, with 10 bases between them. CDR1 and CDR2 from the germline V gene are SGHNT and YENEEA. Assay: immunoSEQ multiplex PCR; the TCRdb copy retains only in-frame clones and omits some. The sample yields more than 65,000 clones, about 83% seen once. The study, taken as a whole, reports: SARS-CoV and/or HKU1 spike cultures shared between about 6 and 26% of SARS-CoV-2 clonotypes. Two or all three memory subsets shared several highly expanded SARS-CoV-2-reactive clonotypes.

These memory T cells were uncultured and sequenced directly after ex vivo isolation. Sequencing used CD4+ T cells from peripheral blood, obtained after recovery from COVID-19. The chain uses TRBV11-3 and TRBJ2-3; D call uncertain. The sequence came from a human donor who had COVID-19. Written as DNA, the CDR3 is TGTGCCAGCAGCTTAGGTGACTTCTTCACAGATACGCAGTATTTT. Its translation: CASSLGDFFTDTQYF.